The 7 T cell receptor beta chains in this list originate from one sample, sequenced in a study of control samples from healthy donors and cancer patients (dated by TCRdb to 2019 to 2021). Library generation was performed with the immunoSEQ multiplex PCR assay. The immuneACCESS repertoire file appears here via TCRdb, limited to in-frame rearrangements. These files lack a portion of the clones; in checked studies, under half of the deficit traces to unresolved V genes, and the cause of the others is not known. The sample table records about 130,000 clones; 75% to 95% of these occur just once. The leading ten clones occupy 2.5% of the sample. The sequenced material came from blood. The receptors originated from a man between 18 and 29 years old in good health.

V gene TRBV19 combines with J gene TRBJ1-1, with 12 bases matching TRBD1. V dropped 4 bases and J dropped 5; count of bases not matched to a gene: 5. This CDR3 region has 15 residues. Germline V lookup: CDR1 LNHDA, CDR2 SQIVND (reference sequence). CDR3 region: CASSRWGQGATEAFF. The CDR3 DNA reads TGTGCCAGTAGTAGATGGGGACAGGGGGCTACTGAAGCTTTCTTT.

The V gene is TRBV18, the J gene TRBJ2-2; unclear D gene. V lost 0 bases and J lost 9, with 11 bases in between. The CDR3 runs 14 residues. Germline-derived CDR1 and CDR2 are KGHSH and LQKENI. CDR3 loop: CASSPPGQTRELFF. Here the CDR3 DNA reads TGTGCCAGCTCACCACCGGGTCAGACCCGGGAGCTGTTTTTT.

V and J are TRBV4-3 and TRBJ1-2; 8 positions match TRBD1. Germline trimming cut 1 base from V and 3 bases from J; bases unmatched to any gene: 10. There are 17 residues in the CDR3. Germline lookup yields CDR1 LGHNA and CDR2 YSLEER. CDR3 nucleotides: TGCGCCAGCAGCCAAGTCGTTGATCCAGGGGGCGACTATGGCTACACCTTC. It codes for CASSQVVDPGGDYGYTF.

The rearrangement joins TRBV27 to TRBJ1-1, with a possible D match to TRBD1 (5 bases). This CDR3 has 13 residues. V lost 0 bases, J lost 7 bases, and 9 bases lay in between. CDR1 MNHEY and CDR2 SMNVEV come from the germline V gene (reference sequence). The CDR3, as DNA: TGTGCCAGCAGTTTATCCGGGACGGTTGAAGCTTTCTTT. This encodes CASSLSGTVEAFF.

The CDR3 sequence: CASSLAGTDTQYF. CDR3 bases: TGTGCCAGCAGCCTAGCGGGAACCGATACGCAGTATTTT. The J gene is TRBJ2-3, the V gene TRBV3-1 (or the pseudogene TRBV3-2); 8 bases are a match to TRBD2. The CDR3 loop spans 13 amino acids. V was pared by 4 bases and J by 6 bases, with 3 bases of the junction left unmatched. In germline, CDR1 is LGHDT, CDR2 YNNKEL (reference sequence).

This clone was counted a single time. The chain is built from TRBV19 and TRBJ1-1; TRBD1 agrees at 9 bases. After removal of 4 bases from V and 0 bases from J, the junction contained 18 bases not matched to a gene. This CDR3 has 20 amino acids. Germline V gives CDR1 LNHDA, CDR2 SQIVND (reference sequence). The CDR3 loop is CASSTYPSTDRGRMNTEAFF. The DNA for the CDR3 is TGTGCCAGTAGTACCTACCCCTCAACGGACAGGGGACGGATGAACACTGAAGCTTTCTTT.

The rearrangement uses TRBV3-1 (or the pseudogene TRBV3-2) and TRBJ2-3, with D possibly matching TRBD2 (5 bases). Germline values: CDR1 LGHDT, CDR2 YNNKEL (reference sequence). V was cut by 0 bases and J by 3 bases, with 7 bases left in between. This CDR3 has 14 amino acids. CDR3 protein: CASSQETTTDTQYF. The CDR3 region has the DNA TGTGCCAGCAGCCAAGAGACTACGACAGATACGCAGTATTTT.